The 15 T cell receptor beta chains given below trace back to one sample, sequenced in a study of T-cell memory formation after mild COVID-19. Each CDR3 protein gets one entry after TCRdb re-called the 5' RACE reads with MiXCR. The data hold hundreds of thousands of distinct CDR3 sequences, with about a sixth observed a single time. Sequences were obtained from PBMCs or a T cell subset sorted from them (not recorded which). The receptor set was obtained from a man younger than 30 who had mild COVID-19 (a few samples of this study predate the infection). Cell type and time point are not known.

V is TRBV2 and J is TRBJ1-4; 10 nucleotides match TRBD1. Trimming cost V 4 bases and J 7 bases; bases outside gene matches: 6. The CDR3 runs 15 residues. Germline V gene data show CDR1 as SNHLY and CDR2 as FYNNEI. CDR3 sequence: CASSAQTGGGEKLFF. The CDR3, as DNA: TGTGCCAGCAGTGCCCAGACAGGGGGCGGTGAAAAACTGTTTTTT.

The chain recombines TRBV5-1 with TRBJ1-2; the D gene is possibly TRBD1 (5 bases). The germline V gene has CDR1 SGHRS and CDR2 YFSETQ. The V and J ends lost 3 bases and 2 bases respectively, with 5 bases between them. This CDR3 has 12 amino acids. CDR3 nucleotide sequence: TGCGCCAGCAGCTGGGACAACTATGGCTACACCTTC. Translated: CASSWDNYGYTF.

This clonotype was detected only a few times. This sequence joins TRBV15 and TRBJ2-3; no clear D. This CDR3 comprises 14 residues. Deletions cut 6 bases from V and 2 bases from J, with 12 bases between. Germline CDR1 reads LNHNV; CDR2 reads YYDKDF (reference sequence). CDR3 loop: CATSNGVYTDTQYF. The CDR3 bases are TGTGCCACCAGTAATGGGGTATACACAGATACGCAGTATTTT. Full variable domain (remainder filled in from reference TRBV15 and TRBJ2-3): DAMVIQNPRYQVTQFGKPVTLSCSQTLNHNVMYWYQQKSSQAPKLLFHYYDKDFNNEADTPDNFQSRRPNTSFCFLDIRSPGLGDTAMYLCATSNGVYTDTQYFGPGTRLTVL.

This clonotype was seen more than once but under ten times. CDR3 bases: TGCAGTGCTCCCCGACAGGGTGGTGAAAAACTGTTTTTT. This codes for CSAPRQGGEKLFF. The V call is TRBV20-1, the J call TRBJ1-4; 7 positions match TRBD1. This CDR3 is 13 amino acids long. V lost 5 bases to trimming and J lost 7 bases; unmatched junction nucleotides: 7. Germline V gene data show CDR1 as DFQATT and CDR2 as SNEGSKA (reference sequence).

The table lists this clonotype with many counts. The chain combines TRBV6-2 or TRBV6-3 with TRBJ2-3; D is ambiguous. The CDR3 has 11 residues. From germline, CDR1 is MNHEY and CDR2 SVGEGT. With 0 bases removed from V and 6 bases from J, the gap between germline ends came to 1 base. The CDR3 DNA is TGTGCCAGCAGTTACTCGGATACGCAGTATTTT. This translates into CASSYSDTQYF.

This rearrangement joins TRBV7-9 to TRBJ2-3; 11 bases are a match to TRBD2. Per germline, CDR1 SEHNR and CDR2 FQNEAQ (reference sequence). The CDR3 has 14 residues. The J segment lost 8 bases and the V segment lost 7 bases, leaving 8 bases of the junction unmatched. The CDR3 nucleotides are TGTGCCAGCAACGATAGCGGGGGGGGAGGTACGCAGTATTTT. This encodes CASNDSGGGGTQYF.

This chain links TRBV7-3 with TRBJ1-1; 8 bases line up with TRBD1. Germline CDR1 SGHTA, CDR2 FQGTGA. Trimming took 0 bases from V and 3 from J; bases not matched to a gene: 3. The CDR3 contains 15 residues. The CDR3 sequence: CASSLTDREDTEAFF. The DNA for the CDR3 is TGTGCCAGCAGCTTAACGGACAGGGAGGACACTGAAGCTTTCTTT.

This clonotype was seen only a few times. The V and J genes are TRBV20-1 and TRBJ2-5, with D possibly matching TRBD1 (6 bases). Germline-derived CDR1 and CDR2 are DFQATT and SNEGSKA (reference sequence). The CDR3 is made up of 14 amino acids. Trimming shortened V by 6 bases and J by 1 base, and 15 bases separated the two germline ends. The CDR3 DNA reads TGCAGTGCCACAGGGAGAATGGGCCAAGAGACCCAGTACTTC. Translating gives CSATGRMGQETQYF.

The rearrangement joins TRBV12-3 or TRBV12-4 to TRBJ2-7; tentative D call: TRBD2 (5 bases). V was trimmed by 2 bases and J by 3 bases, leaving 11 bases between them. The CDR3 is 14 amino acids. CDR3 loop: CASSLSSANYEQYF. CDR3 nucleotide sequence: TGTGCCAGCAGTTTAAGTAGCGCAAACTACGAGCAGTACTTC.

The rearrangement uses TRBV10-3 and TRBJ2-2; the D is unclear. The CDR3 runs to 16 residues. V lost 0 bases to trimming and J lost 5 bases, with 13 bases between them. CDR1 is ENHRY and CDR2 is SYGVKD in the germline V gene. Here the CDR3 DNA reads TGTGCCATCAGTGAGTCGCTTACAGTCCTTACCGGGGAGCTGTTTTTT. This translates into CAISESLTVLTGELFF.

This chain connects TRBV5-1 to TRBJ2-7; 10 bases match TRBD1. The CDR3 has 14 residues. Germline assignment: CDR1 SGHRS and CDR2 YFSETQ. The trim removed 4 bases at V and 3 bases at J, leaving 4 bases unmatched. CDR3 protein: CASSPGQGSYEQYV. In DNA, the CDR3 is TGCGCCAGCAGCCCGGGACAGGGGAGCTACGAGCAGTACGTC.

About this clonotype itself: The junction shows a germline mismatch at one end, possibly a read error. The CDR3 coding sequence is TGTGCCAGCAGTTACGAGGGTTATGTCTACACCTTC. Encoded protein: CASSYEGYVYTF. The rearrangement uses TRBV6-5 and TRBJ1-2; D not resolved. The length of the CDR3 is 12 residues. CDR1 is MNHEY and CDR2 is SVGAGI in the germline V gene.

This clonotype has ten or more counts. The chain has TRBV7-2 and TRBJ2-1, with 9 bases lining up with TRBD2. The CDR3 has 15 amino acids. V lost 2 bases, J lost 5 bases, and 4 bases stayed unmatched. CDR1 SGHTA and CDR2 FQGNSA come from the germline V gene. This CDR3 reads CASSLMAGGNNEQFF. In DNA, the CDR3 is TGTGCCAGCAGCTTAATGGCGGGGGGGAACAATGAGCAGTTCTTC.

This clonotype occurred many times. The V gene is TRBV12-3 or TRBV12-4, the J gene TRBJ2-2; D is undetermined. The CDR3 spans 14 residues. V gave up 7 bases and J gave up 6 bases, with 15 bases separating them. The CDR3, as DNA: TGTGCCAGCACCAACCTGTTCCTGGCCGGGGAGCTGTTTTTT. This translates into CASTNLFLAGELFF.

The gene calls are TRBV24-1 and TRBJ2-2; the match to TRBD1 covers 7 bases. Germline V lookup: CDR1 KGHDR, CDR2 SFDVKD. The CDR3 covers 12 residues. J gave up 6 bases and V 9 bases, and 3 bases lay outside the gene matches. CDR3 sequence: CATRDSAGELFF. CDR3 nucleotides: TGTGCCACCCGGGACAGCGCCGGGGAGCTGTTTTTT.